The rows below give T cell receptor beta chains drawn from one sample of a study of technical replicates of blood from a few donors. Profiling relied on immunoSEQ multiplex PCR, and the TCRdb table lists in-frame clones only, not all of them. This sample has 75,000 to 95,000 clones, with 75% to 95% found just once. The material sequenced was T cells isolated from PBMCs. All receptors come from a human donor in good health. Each CDR3 is given with its conserved first and last residue. A D gene is named only where the DNA matches it firmly. Some rows have no size entry. The others give once, few or many, or a class for an expanded clone.

CDR3: CASILQGDTGELFF
DNA: TGTGCCAGCATTTTACAGGGGGACACCGGGGAGCTGTTTTTT
D: TRBD1
size: NA
J: TRBJ2-2
V: TRBV7-9

CDR3: CASTRGQGEFTEAFF
DNA: TGTGCCAGTACTCGGGGACAGGGGGAATTCACTGAAGCTTTCTTT
D: TRBD1
size: NA
J: TRBJ1-1
V: TRBV19

CDR3: CASSLRTSGSPTDTQYF
DNA: TGCGCCAGCAGCCTAAGGACTAGCGGGAGTCCCACAGATACGCAGTATTTT
D: TRBD2
size: NA
J: TRBJ2-3
V: TRBV5-1

CDR3: CASQGVNEQYF
DNA: TGTGCCAGTCAGGGGGTCAACGAGCAGTACTTC
D: TRBD1
size: NA
J: TRBJ2-7
V: TRBV7-9

CDR3: CASSQRGQGVRKLFF
DNA: TGCGCCAGCAGCCAAAGGGGACAGGGGGTAAGAAAACTGTTTTTT
D: TRBD1
size: NA
J: TRBJ1-4
V: TRBV4-1

CDR3: CASSRQGGFAEQYF
DNA: TGTGCCAGCAGCAGACAGGGGGGGTTTGCCGAGCAGTACTTC
D: TRBD1
size: NA
J: TRBJ2-7
V: TRBV7-3

CDR3: CASNEGATNTEAFF
DNA: TGTGCCAGTAATGAGGGGGCTACGAACACTGAAGCTTTCTTT
D: TRBD1
size: NA
J: TRBJ1-1
V: TRBV19

CDR3: CASSGTGSGYEQYF
DNA: TGTGCCAGCAGTGGTACAGGGTCCGGTTACGAGCAGTACTTC
D: NA
size: NA
J: TRBJ2-7
V: TRBV27

CDR3: CASNRLASSTDTQYF
DNA: TGTGCCAGTAATAGGCTAGCCTCTAGCACAGATACGCAGTATTTT
D: NA
size: NA
J: TRBJ2-3
V: TRBV19

CDR3: CASSGFSGMGESGANVLTF
DNA: TGTGCCAGCAGTGGATTTAGCGGGATGGGGGAGTCTGGGGCCAACGTCCTGACTTTC
D: TRBD2
size: NA
J: TRBJ2-6
V: TRBV6-1

CDR3: CASSLTARTF
DNA: TGCGCCAGCAGCCTAACGGCGCGGACCTTC
D: NA
size: NA
J: TRBJ1-2
V: TRBV5-1

CDR3: CAVGTGKGNEQFF
DNA: TGTGCCGTCGGGACAGGGAAGGGGAATGAGCAGTTCTTC
D: TRBD1
size: once
J: TRBJ2-1
V: TRBV6-1

CDR3: CAWSRDRGKHF
DNA: TGTGCCTGGAGTAGGGATAGGGGTAAACATTTT
D: NA
size: NA
J: TRBJ1-5
V: TRBV30

CDR3: CASSGAADEQFF
DNA: TGTGCCAGTAGTGGGGCCGCGGATGAGCAGTTCTTC
D: NA
size: NA
J: TRBJ2-1
V: TRBV19

CDR3: CASSPGTSGRYEQYF
DNA: TGTGCCAGCAGCCCAGGGACTAGCGGGAGGTACGAGCAGTACTTC
D: TRBD2
size: NA
J: TRBJ2-7
V: TRBV7-9

CDR3: CASSYAGASYNEQFF
DNA: TGTGCCAGCAGTTACGCAGGGGCCTCCTACAATGAGCAGTTCTTC
D: NA
size: NA
J: TRBJ2-1
V: TRBV6-5

CDR3: CASSLAVVAGKQFF
DNA: TGTGCCAGCAGCTTAGCCGTGGTAGCGGGCAAGCAGTTCTTC
D: TRBD2
size: NA
J: TRBJ2-1
V: TRBV7-2

CDR3: CASSFSGQETQYF
DNA: TGTGCCAGTAGCTTCTCAGGTCAAGAGACCCAGTACTTC
D: NA
size: NA
J: TRBJ2-5
V: TRBV19

CDR3: CASSVRAGNTIYF
DNA: TGTGCCAGCAGTGTCAGGGCTGGAAACACCATATATTTT
D: NA
size: NA
J: TRBJ1-3
V: TRBV6-1

CDR3: CASSVVVEDTQYF
DNA: TGTGCCAGCAGCGTAGTTGTGGAGGATACGCAGTATTTT
D: NA
size: NA
J: TRBJ2-3
V: TRBV9

CDR3: CASSQDLGGRLETQYF
DNA: TGCGCCAGCAGCCAAGATTTGGGGGGGCGCCTGGAGACCCAGTACTTC
D: NA
size: NA
J: TRBJ2-5
V: TRBV4-1

CDR3: CASRGGFVVAQHF
DNA: TGTGCCAGCAGGGGGGGTTTTGTCGTAGCCCAGCATTTT
D: NA
size: once
J: TRBJ1-5
V: TRBV2

CDR3: CASSLVSREQFF
DNA: TGTGCCAGCAGCTTGGTTTCGCGTGAGCAGTTCTTC
D: NA
size: NA
J: TRBJ2-1
V: TRBV5-4

CDR3: CASSPGTRPLEEQYF
DNA: TGTGCCAGCAGCCCCGGGACTAGACCCTTGGAGGAGCAGTATTTT
D: TRBD2
size: NA
J: TRBJ2-3
V: TRBV6-6

CDR3: CASSDERQGNSPLHF
DNA: TGTGCCAGCAGCGATGAAAGACAGGGGAATTCACCCCTCCACTTT
D: TRBD1
size: NA
J: TRBJ1-6
V: TRBV25-1

CDR3: CASSDGVGPGYEQYF
DNA: NA
D: NA
size: NA
J: TRBJ2-7
V: TRBV6-1

CDR3: CASSSQRASSYNEQFF
DNA: TGTGCCAGCAGTTCCCAGCGGGCAAGCTCCTACAATGAGCAGTTCTTC
D: NA
size: NA
J: TRBJ2-1
V: TRBV6-5

CDR3: CASSTGSGSYGYTF
DNA: TGTGCCAGCAGCACAGGGAGTGGCTCATATGGCTACACCTTC
D: NA
size: NA
J: TRBJ1-2
V: TRBV6-5

CDR3: CASSYVTSASTQYF
DNA: TGTGCCAGCAGTTACGTAACTAGCGCCTCTACGCAGTATTTT
D: TRBD2
size: NA
J: TRBJ2-3
V: TRBV6-6

CDR3: CASSQGTGARLLSNQPQHF
DNA: TGCGCCAGCAGCCAAGGGACAGGGGCTCGGCTTCTTAGCAATCAGCCCCAGCATTTT
D: TRBD1
size: NA
J: TRBJ1-5
V: TRBV4-1

CDR3: CASSVGRDANTGELFF
DNA: TGTGCCAGCAGCGTAGGGCGGGACGCAAACACCGGGGAGCTGTTTTTT
D: NA
size: few
J: TRBJ2-2
V: TRBV9

CDR3: CASSSYDTGGGYTF
DNA: TGCGCCAGCAGCTCCTATGATACAGGTGGAGGCTACACCTTC
D: NA
size: NA
J: TRBJ1-2
V: TRBV5-1

CDR3: CASSLQRLAGANTDTQYF
DNA: TGCGCCAGCAGCCTCCAACGCCTAGCGGGGGCTAACACAGATACGCAGTATTTT
D: TRBD2
size: NA
J: TRBJ2-3
V: TRBV4-1

CDR3: CASSESYVEASGNTGELFF
DNA: TGCGCCAGCAGTGAGTCTTATGTAGAGGCTAGCGGAAACACCGGGGAGCTGTTTTTT
D: TRBD2
size: NA
J: TRBJ2-2
V: TRBV10-1

CDR3: CASSLGGTLNTEAFF
DNA: TGTGCCAGCAGCTTGGGAGGGACACTGAACACTGAAGCTTTCTTT
D: NA
size: NA
J: TRBJ1-1
V: TRBV5-4

CDR3: CASSGALGQGAYEQYF
DNA: TGTGCCAGCAGTGGAGCCCTGGGACAGGGGGCCTACGAGCAGTACTTC
D: TRBD1
size: NA
J: TRBJ2-7
V: TRBV6-1

CDR3: CASRPTSGGVKEQYF
DNA: TGCGCCAGCAGACCCACTAGCGGGGGGGTCAAAGAGCAGTACTTC
D: TRBD2
size: NA
J: TRBJ2-7
V: TRBV4-1